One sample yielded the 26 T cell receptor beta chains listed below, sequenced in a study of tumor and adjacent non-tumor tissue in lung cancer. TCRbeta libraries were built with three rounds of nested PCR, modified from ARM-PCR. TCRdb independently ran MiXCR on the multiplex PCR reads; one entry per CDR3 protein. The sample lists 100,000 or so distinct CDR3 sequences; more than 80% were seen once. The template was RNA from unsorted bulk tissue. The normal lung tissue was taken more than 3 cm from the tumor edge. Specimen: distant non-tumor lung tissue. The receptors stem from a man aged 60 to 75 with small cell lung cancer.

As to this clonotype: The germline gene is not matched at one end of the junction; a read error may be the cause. CDR3 sequence: CASSFGGRNSIYF. The DNA of the CDR3 is TGTGCCAGCAGCTTTGGAGGACGGAACAGCATATATTTT. The chain employs TRBV12-3 or TRBV12-4 and TRBJ1-3; no clear D. The CDR3 runs to 13 residues.

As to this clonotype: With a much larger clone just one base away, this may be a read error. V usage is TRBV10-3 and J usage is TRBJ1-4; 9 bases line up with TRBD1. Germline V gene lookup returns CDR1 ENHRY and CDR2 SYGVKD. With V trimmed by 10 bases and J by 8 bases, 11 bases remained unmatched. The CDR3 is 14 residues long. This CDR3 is CATLGQGEREKLFF. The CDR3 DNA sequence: TGTGCCACTCTGGGACAGGGAGAGAGGGAAAAACTGTTTTTT.

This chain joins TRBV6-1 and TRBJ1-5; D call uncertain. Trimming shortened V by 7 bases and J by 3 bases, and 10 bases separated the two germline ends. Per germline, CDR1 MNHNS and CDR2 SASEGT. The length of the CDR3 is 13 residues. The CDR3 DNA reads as TGTGCCAGCACCGCATCGAACAATCAGCCCCAGCATTTT. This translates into CASTASNNQPQHF.

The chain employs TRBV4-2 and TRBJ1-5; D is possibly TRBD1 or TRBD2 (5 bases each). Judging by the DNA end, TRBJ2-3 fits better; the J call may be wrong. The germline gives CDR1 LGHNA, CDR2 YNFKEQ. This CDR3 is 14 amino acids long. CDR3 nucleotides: TGTGCCAGCAGCCAAAACAGTGGGGACCAACCCCAGTATTTT. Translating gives CASSQNSGDQPQYF.

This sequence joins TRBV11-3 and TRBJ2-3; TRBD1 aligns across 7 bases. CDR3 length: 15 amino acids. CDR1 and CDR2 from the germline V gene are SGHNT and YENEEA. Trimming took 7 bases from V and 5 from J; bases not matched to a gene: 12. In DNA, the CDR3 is TGTGCCAGCACCCCATCTTCCAGGGGGATAGATACGCAGTATTTT. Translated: CASTPSSRGIDTQYF.

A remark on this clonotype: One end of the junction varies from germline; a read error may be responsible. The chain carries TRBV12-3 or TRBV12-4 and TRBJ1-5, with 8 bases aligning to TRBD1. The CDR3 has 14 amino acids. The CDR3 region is CASRPAGGPRLQHF. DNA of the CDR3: TGTGCAAGCAGACCGGCAGGGGGCCCGCGGCTCCAGCATTTT.

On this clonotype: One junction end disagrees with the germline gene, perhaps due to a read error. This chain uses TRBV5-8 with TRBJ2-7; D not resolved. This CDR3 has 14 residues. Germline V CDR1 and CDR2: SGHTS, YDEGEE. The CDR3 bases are TGTGCTAGCAGCTTAAAAGGGCACGGCTACGAGCAGTACTTC. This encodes CASSLKGHGYEQYF.

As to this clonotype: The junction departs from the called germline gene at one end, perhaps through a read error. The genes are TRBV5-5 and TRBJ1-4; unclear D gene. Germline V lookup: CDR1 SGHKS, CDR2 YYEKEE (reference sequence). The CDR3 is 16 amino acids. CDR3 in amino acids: CASSLGLRRTNEKLFF. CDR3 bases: TGTGCCAGCAGTTTGGGCCTCCGACGGACTAATGAAAAACTGTTTTTT.

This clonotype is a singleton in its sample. CDR3 in amino acids: CASSSIPRQNSPLHF. The CDR3 region has the DNA TGTGCCAGCAGCTCAATTCCGAGACAGAATTCACCCCTCCACTTT. This chain uses TRBV11-2 with TRBJ1-6, with a possible D match to TRBD1 (5 bases). The length of the CDR3 is 15 residues. Trimming cost V 4 bases and J 7 bases, with 14 bases left between them. Germline values: CDR1 SGHAT, CDR2 FQNNGV.

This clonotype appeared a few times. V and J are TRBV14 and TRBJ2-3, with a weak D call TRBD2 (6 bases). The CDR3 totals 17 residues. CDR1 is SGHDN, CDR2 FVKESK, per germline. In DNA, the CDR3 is TGTGTCAGTAGCCAAGACCGCGGCTACCGGGGGACAGATACGCAGTATTTT. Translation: CVSSQDRGYRGTDTQYF.

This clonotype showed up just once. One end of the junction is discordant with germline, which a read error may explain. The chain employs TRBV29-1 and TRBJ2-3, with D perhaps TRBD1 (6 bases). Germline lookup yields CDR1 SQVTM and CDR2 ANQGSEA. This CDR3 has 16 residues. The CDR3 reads CSIEDRYRVLFDTQYF. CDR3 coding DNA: TGTAGCATTGAAGATCGGTACAGGGTTCTTTTTGATACGCAGTATTTT.

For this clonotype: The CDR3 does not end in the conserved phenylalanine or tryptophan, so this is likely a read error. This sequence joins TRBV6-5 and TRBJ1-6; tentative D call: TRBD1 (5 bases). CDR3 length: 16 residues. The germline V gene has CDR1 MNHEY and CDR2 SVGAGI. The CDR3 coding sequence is TGTGCCAGCAGTTACTCGCTGGATAGGGGAGGTTCATCCCTCCACTAT. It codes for CASSYSLDRGGSSLHY.

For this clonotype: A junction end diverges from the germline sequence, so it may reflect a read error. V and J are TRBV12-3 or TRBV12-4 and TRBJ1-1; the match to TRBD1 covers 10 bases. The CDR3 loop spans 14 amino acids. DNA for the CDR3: TGTGTCAGCATCAAGACAGGGGGCGCATCTGAAGCCTTCTTT. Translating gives CVSIKTGGASEAFF.

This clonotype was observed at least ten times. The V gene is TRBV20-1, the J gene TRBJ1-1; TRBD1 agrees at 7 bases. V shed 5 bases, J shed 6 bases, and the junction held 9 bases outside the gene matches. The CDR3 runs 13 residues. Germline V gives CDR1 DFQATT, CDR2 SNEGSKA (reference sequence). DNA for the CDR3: TGCAGTGCTTACAGGGGTCCAAGGGCTGAAGCTTTCTTT. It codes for CSAYRGPRAEAFF.

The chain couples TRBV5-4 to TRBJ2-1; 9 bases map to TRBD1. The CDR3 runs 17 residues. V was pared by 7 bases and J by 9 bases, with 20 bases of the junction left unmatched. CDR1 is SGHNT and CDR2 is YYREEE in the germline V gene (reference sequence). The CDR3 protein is CASCPMSLGTGIGEQFF. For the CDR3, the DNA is TGTGCCAGCTGCCCAATGTCCCTAGGGACAGGGATTGGTGAGCAGTTCTTC.

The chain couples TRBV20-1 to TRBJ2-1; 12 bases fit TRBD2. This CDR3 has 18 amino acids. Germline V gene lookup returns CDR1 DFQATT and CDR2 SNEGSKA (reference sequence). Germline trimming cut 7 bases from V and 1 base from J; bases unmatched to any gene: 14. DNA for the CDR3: TGCAGTGATAAGAGACTAGCGGGAGCGGGGAGTTCCTACAATGAGCAGTTCTTC. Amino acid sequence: CSDKRLAGAGSSYNEQFF.

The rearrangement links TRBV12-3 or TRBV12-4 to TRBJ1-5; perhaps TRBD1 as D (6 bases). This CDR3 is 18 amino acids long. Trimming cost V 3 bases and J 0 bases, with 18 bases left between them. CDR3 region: CASSLSDRGLYSNQPQHF. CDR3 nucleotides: TGTGCCAGCAGTTTGTCGGACAGAGGCTTGTATAGCAATCAGCCCCAGCATTTT.

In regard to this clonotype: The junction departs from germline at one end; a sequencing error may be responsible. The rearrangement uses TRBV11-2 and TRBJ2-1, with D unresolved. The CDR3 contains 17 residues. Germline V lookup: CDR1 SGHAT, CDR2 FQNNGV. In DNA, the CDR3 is TGTGCCAGCAGCTTAGTGACAACCCATAGCTCCTACAGTGAGCAGTTCTTC. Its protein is CASSLVTTHSSYSEQFF.

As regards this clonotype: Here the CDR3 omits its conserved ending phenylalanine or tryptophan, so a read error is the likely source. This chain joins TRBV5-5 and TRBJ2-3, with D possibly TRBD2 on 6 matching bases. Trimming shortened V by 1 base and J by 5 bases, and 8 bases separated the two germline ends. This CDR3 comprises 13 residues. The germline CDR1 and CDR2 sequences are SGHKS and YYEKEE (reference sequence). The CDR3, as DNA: TGTGCCAGCAGCTTGTTGGGAGGAGATACGCAGTATTCT. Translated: CASSLLGGDTQYS.

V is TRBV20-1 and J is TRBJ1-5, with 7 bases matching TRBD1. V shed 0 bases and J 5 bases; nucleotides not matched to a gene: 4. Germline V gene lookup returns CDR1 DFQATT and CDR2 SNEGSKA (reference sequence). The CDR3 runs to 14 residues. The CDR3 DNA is TGCAGTGCTAGAGACAGGGGGTACTATCAGCCCCAGCATTTT. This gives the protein CSARDRGYYQPQHF.

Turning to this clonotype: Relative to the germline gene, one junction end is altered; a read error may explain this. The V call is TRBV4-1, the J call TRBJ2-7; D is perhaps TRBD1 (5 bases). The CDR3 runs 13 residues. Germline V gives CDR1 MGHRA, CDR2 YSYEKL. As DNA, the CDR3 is TGCGCCAGCAGTTTCGACAGACACTACGAGCAGCATTTC. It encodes CASSFDRHYEQHF.

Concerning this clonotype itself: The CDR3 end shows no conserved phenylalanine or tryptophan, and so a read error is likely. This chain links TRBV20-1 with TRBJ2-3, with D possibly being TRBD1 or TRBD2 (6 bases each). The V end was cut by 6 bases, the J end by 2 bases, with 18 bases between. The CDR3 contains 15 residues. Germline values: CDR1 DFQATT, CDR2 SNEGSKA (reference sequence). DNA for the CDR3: TGCAGTGCCCCCCCGAGGGGGGCACTCACAGATACGCAGTATTTA. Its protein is CSAPPRGALTDTQYL.

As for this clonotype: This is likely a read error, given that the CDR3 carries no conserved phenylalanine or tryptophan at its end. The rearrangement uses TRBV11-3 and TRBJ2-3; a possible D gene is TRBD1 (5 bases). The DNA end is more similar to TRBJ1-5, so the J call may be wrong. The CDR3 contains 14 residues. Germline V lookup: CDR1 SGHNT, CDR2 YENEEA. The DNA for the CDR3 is TGTGCCAGCAGCACCTCCGGGGCCGAAGATACGCAGCATTTG. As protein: CASSTSGAEDTQHL.

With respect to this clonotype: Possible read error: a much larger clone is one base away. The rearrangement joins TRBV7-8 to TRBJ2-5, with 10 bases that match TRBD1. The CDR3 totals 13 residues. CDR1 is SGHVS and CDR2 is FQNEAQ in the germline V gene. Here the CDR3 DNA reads TGTACCAGCAGGGGGACAGGGGTTGGGACCCAGTACTTC. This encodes CTSRGTGVGTQYF. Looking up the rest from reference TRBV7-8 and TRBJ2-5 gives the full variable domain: GAGVSQSPRYKVAKRGQDVALRCDPISGHVSLFWYQQALGQGPEFLTYFQNEAQLDKSGLPSDRFFAERPEGSVSTLKIQRTQQEDSAVYLCTSRGTGVGTQYFGPGTRLLVL.

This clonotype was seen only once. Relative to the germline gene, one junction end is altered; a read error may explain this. The CDR3 bases are TGTGCCAGCAGCCATGTGGGAATGACAGGGGTAGGCAATCAGCCCCAGCATTTT. It translates to CASSHVGMTGVGNQPQHF. The chain links TRBV4-1 to TRBJ1-5; 8 bases match TRBD1. CDR1 is MGHRA, CDR2 YSYEKL, per germline. There are 18 residues in the CDR3.

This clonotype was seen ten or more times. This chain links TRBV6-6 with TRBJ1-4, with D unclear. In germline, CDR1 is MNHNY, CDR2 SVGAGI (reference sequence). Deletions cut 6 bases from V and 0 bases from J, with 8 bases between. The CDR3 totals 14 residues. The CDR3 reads CASSHSATNEKLFF. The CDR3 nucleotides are TGTGCCAGCAGCCACAGTGCAACTAATGAAAAACTGTTTTTT.